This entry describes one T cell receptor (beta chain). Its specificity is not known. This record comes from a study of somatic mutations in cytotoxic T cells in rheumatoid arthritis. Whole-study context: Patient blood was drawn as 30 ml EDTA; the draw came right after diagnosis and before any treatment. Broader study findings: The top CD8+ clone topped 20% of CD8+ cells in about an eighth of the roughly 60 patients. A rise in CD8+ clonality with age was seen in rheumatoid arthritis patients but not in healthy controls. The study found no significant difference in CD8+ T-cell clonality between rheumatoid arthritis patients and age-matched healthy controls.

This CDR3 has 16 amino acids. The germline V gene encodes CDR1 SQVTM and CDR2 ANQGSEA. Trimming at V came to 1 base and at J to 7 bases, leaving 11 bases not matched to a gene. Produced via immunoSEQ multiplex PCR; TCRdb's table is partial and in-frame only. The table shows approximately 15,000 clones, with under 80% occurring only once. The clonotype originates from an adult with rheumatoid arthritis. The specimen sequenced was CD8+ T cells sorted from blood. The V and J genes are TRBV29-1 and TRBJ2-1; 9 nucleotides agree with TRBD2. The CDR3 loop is CSVEGHLAGLGNEQFF. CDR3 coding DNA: TGCAGCGTTGAAGGGCATCTAGCGGGATTGGGGAATGAGCAGTTCTTC.